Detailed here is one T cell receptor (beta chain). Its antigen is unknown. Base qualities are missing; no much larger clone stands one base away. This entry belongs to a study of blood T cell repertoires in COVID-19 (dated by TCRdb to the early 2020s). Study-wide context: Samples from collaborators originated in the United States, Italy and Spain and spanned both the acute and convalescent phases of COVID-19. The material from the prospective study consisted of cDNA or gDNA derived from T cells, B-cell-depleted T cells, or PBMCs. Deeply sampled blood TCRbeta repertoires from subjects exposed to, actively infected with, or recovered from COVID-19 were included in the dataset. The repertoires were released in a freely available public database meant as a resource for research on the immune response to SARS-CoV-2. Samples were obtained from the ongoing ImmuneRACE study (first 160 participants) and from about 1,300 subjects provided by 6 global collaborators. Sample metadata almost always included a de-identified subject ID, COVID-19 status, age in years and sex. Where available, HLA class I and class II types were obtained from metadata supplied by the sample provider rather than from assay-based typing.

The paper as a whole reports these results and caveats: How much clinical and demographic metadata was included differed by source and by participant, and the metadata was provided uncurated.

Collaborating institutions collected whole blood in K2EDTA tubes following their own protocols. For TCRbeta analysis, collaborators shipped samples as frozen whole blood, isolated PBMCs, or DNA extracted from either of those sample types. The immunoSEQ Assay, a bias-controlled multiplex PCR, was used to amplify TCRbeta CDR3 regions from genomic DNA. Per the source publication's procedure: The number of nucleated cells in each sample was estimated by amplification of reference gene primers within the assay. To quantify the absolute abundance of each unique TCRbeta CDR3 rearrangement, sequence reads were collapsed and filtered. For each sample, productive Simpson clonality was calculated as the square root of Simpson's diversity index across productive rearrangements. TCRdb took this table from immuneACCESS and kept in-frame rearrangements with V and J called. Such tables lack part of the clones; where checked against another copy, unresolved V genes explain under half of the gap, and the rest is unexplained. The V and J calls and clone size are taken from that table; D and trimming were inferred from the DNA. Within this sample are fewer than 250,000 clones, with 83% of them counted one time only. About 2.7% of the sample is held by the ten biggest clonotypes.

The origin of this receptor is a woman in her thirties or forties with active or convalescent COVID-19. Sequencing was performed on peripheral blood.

Here the CDR3 is given as CASSQAPVGGADTQYF. The sequenced DNA: TGTGCCAGCAGCCAAGCCCCCGTGGGGGGGGCAGATACGCAGTATTTT. The rearrangement combines TRBV4-2 with TRBJ2-3; a stretch of 7 junction bases matches TRBD2. Trimmed from V: 1 base; trimmed from J: 4 bases; junction bases lacking a gene match: 8. The CDR3 has 16 amino acids, counting the end cysteine and phenylalanine. Only the CDR3 DNA stays, 48 bases, in frame from base 1. Per the germline V gene, LGHNA is the CDR1 and YNFKEQ is the CDR2.